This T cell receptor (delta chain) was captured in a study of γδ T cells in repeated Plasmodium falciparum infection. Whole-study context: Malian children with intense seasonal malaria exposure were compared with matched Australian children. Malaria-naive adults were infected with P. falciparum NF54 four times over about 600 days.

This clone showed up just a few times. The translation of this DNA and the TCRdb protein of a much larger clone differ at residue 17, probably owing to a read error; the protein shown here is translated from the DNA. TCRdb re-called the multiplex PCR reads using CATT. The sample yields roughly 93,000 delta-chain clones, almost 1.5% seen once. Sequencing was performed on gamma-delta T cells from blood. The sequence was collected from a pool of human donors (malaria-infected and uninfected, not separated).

CDR3: CACDTLAGGTSYTDKLTF. In DNA form, the CDR3 reads TGTGCCTGTGACACTCTGGCTGGGGGAACGTCGTACACCGATAAACTCACCTTT. TRDV2 is the V gene, and the J gene was not called; no DNA check was done on the table's D call, TRDD3. The CDR3 extends over 18 amino acids. Germline-derived CDR1 and CDR2 are GEAIGNYY and EKD.